Shown below are 29 T cell receptor beta chains from a single sample sequenced in a study of blood T cell repertoires in COVID-19. Sequenced by immunoSEQ multiplex PCR; TCRdb stores in-frame clones only, minus some. The data hold around 200,000 clones, with less than 90% observed a single time. The sequenced material came from peripheral blood. These receptors were collected from a man aged 40-49 years with acute or convalescent COVID-19.

V gene TRBV9 combines with J gene TRBJ1-1; no clear D gene. CDR3 length equals 14 residues. The V end lost 0 bases, the J end lost 1 base, and 7 bases lay between the germline ends. The V gene's germline CDR1 is SGDLS and CDR2 YYNGEE. CDR3 amino acids: CASSVVPGNTEAFF. The CDR3 DNA sequence: TGTGCCAGCAGCGTAGTCCCGGGGAACACTGAAGCTTTCTTT. The full variable domain, rest sourced from reference TRBV9 and TRBJ1-1, is DSGVTQTPKHLITATGQRVTLRCSPRSGDLSVYWYQQSLDQGLQFLIQYYNGEERAKGNILERFSAQQFPDLHSELNLSSLELGDSALYFCASSVVPGNTEAFFGQGTRLTVV.

V usage is TRBV5-5 and J usage is TRBJ1-1; 7 nucleotides align to TRBD1. The CDR3 length is 14 residues. Trimming removed 5 bases from V and 0 bases from J; junction bases left unmatched: 4. In germline, CDR1 is SGHKS, CDR2 YYEKEE (reference sequence). The CDR3 is CASRVGQLNTEAFF. In nucleotides, the CDR3 is TGTGCCAGCAGGGTGGGACAGTTGAACACTGAAGCTTTCTTT.

This clone was detected only once. V gene TRBV10-3 combines with J gene TRBJ1-6; a weak D match, TRBD1 (6 bases). V was clipped by 7 bases and J by 8 bases, with 12 bases between them. Germline V gives CDR1 ENHRY, CDR2 SYGVKD. The CDR3 spans 13 residues. Here the CDR3 reads CAINGQPDSPLHF. CDR3 coding DNA: TGTGCCATCAATGGACAGCCTGATTCACCCCTCCACTTT.

The chain combines TRBV21-1 with TRBJ2-1; the table names TRBD2, a call not compared with the DNA. TRBV21-1 is described as a pseudogene. This CDR3 is built from 17 residues. The CDR3 region has the DNA TGTGCCGGTTTTGGGACAAGCCAGACTAGCGGGGGTAATGAGCAGTTCTTC. This codes for CAGFGTSQTSGGNEQFF.

V is TRBV7-2 and J is TRBJ1-2; 7 positions match TRBD1. V shed 5 bases, J shed 4 bases, and the junction held 10 bases outside the gene matches. Germline values: CDR1 SGHTA, CDR2 FQGNSA. The CDR3 sequence is 15 residues long. For the CDR3, the DNA is TGTGCCAGCAGCCCAATCGCCGGGACAGCCTATGGCTACACCTTC. Amino acid sequence: CASSPIAGTAYGYTF.

The chain carries TRBV30 and TRBJ2-7; D not resolved. Germline V gene lookup returns CDR1 GTSNPN and CDR2 SVGIG (reference sequence). V was cut by 2 bases and J by 6 bases, with 11 bases left in between. This CDR3 has 12 residues. CDR3 sequence reads: CAWSHSLGEQYF. For the CDR3, the DNA is TGTGCCTGGAGTCACTCCCTTGGCGAGCAGTACTTC.

V gene TRBV6-6 combines with J gene TRBJ2-3; 13 bases map to TRBD2. The CDR3 extends over 18 amino acids. J lost 3 bases, V lost 5 bases, and 11 bases had no gene match. Germline assignment: CDR1 MNHNY and CDR2 SVGAGI (reference sequence). The CDR3 DNA sequence: TGTGCCAGCAGTCCAACCTCCGGACTAGCGGGAGCTACAGATACGCAGTATTTT. Protein: CASSPTSGLAGATDTQYF.

The count of this clone is one. This chain links TRBV29-1 with TRBJ2-7, with 9 bases identical to TRBD1. The germline CDR1 and CDR2 sequences are SQVTM and ANQGSEA. The CDR3 extends over 15 amino acids. V shed 1 base and J 3 bases; nucleotides not matched to a gene: 7. CDR3 amino acids: CSVEVGQGFHYEQYF. The DNA for the CDR3 is TGCAGCGTTGAAGTTGGACAGGGGTTTCACTACGAGCAGTACTTC.

Only one count was recorded for this clone. The V gene is TRBV14, the J gene TRBJ2-3; TRBD2 aligns across 11 bases. This CDR3 has 17 residues. Trimming at V came to 3 bases and at J to 2 bases, leaving 7 bases not matched to a gene. Germline CDR1 reads SGHDN; CDR2 reads FVKESK. The DNA for the CDR3 is TGTGCCAGCAGCCAGTCACCGGGACTAGCGGCCACAGATACGCAGTATTTT. Translation gives CASSQSPGLAATDTQYF.

With respect to this clone: In the same sample, other DNA sequences code for this CDR3. The genes are TRBV6-5 and TRBJ2-1; D might be TRBD2 (6 bases). Germline lookup yields CDR1 MNHEY and CDR2 SVGAGI. Trimming cost V 0 bases and J 3 bases, with 6 bases left between them. There are 14 residues in the CDR3. CDR3 in amino acids: CASSYSTSYNEQFF. The CDR3 DNA reads as TGTGCCAGCAGTTACTCGACTAGCTACAATGAGCAGTTCTTC.

CDR3 bases: TGCGCCAGCAGGCCCCTATTATCGGGGAAAGAGACCCAGTACTTC. It specifies CASRPLLSGKETQYF. V usage is TRBV5-1 and J usage is TRBJ2-5, with D tentatively TRBD2 (5 bases). V lost 5 bases and J 3 bases, leaving 17 bases between the germline ends. The V gene's germline CDR1 is SGHRS and CDR2 YFSETQ. The CDR3 has 15 residues. Complete variable domain (other parts from reference TRBV5-1 and TRBJ2-5): KAGVTQTPRYLIKTRGQQVTLSCSPISGHRSVSWYQQTPGQGLQFLFEYFSETQRNKGNFPGRFSGRQFSNSRSEMNVSTLELGDSALYLCASRPLLSGKETQYFGPGTRLLVL.

V gene TRBV19 combines with J gene TRBJ1-5; no clear D gene. The V gene's germline CDR1 is LNHDA and CDR2 SQIVND (reference sequence). The CDR3 totals 13 residues. The germline V and J ends were trimmed by 2 bases and 4 bases, with 6 bases remaining between them. The CDR3 protein is CASSIRRNQPQHF. In DNA form, the CDR3 reads TGTGCCAGTAGTATACGCAGAAATCAGCCCCAGCATTTT.

The table lists this clone with a count of one. The V and J genes are TRBV7-6 and TRBJ2-1; possibly TRBD2 for D (5 bases). This CDR3 contains 14 residues. V shed 4 bases and J shed 9 bases, with 16 bases lying between them. Per germline, CDR1 SGHVS and CDR2 FNYEAQ. CDR3 amino acids: CASSSRTEETEQFF. In DNA, the CDR3 is TGTGCCAGCAGCTCCAGGACGGAGGAGACTGAGCAGTTCTTC.

V and J are TRBV29-1 and TRBJ2-5, with 11 bases fitting TRBD2. The germline CDR1 and CDR2 sequences are SQVTM and ANQGSEA. The V gene end was trimmed by 4 bases and the J gene end by 4 bases; junction bases not matched to a gene: 8. The CDR3 covers 15 residues. The CDR3 reads CSVAVTSGTRETQYF. The CDR3 DNA follows: TGCAGCGTTGCGGTGACTAGCGGGACTCGAGAGACCCAGTACTTC.

The chain joins TRBV3-1 (or the pseudogene TRBV3-2) to TRBJ2-7, with TRBD2 matching 11 bases. The ends lost 6 bases at V and 0 bases at J; junction bases unmatched: 4. CDR1 LGHDT and CDR2 YNNKEL come from the germline V gene (reference sequence). This CDR3 is 15 amino acids long. CDR3 residues: CASRFSGGASYEQYF. For the CDR3, the DNA is TGTGCCAGCAGGTTTAGCGGGGGGGCCTCCTACGAGCAGTACTTC.

This chain uses TRBV7-2 with TRBJ1-2; a weak D match, TRBD1 (6 bases). V was trimmed by 4 bases and J by 9 bases, leaving 15 bases between them. The CDR3 is made up of 13 amino acids. Germline lookup yields CDR1 SGHTA and CDR2 FQGNSA. CDR3 in DNA: TGTGCCAGCAGCTGGGGGGGCCCGGTTAGCTACACCTTC. As protein: CASSWGGPVSYTF. Using reference TRBV7-2 and TRBJ1-2 for the parts outside the CDR3, the full variable domain is GAGVSQSPSNKVTEKGKDVELRCDPISGHTALYWYRQSLGQGLEFLIYFQGNSAPDKSGLPSDRFSAERTGGSVSTLTIQRTQQEDSAVYLCASSWGGPVSYTFGSGTRLTVV.

The genes are TRBV3-1 (or the pseudogene TRBV3-2) and TRBJ2-1; 15 bases are a match to TRBD2. Germline CDR1 reads LGHDT; CDR2 reads YNNKEL (reference sequence). The CDR3 is 16 amino acids. V was pared by 3 bases and J by 7 bases, with 4 bases of the junction left unmatched. CDR3 sequence: CASSQGGTSGRNEQFF. CDR3 bases: TGTGCCAGCAGCCAGGGGGGGACTAGCGGGAGGAATGAGCAGTTCTTC.

This rearrangement joins TRBV27 to TRBJ2-7, with TRBD1 matching 9 bases. CDR1 MNHEY and CDR2 SMNVEV come from the germline V gene (reference sequence). The CDR3 totals 14 residues. J gave up 4 bases and V 5 bases, and 6 bases lay outside the gene matches. The CDR3 spells CASSVGQGFYEQYF. DNA of the CDR3: TGTGCCAGCAGTGTGGGACAGGGTTTTTACGAGCAGTACTTC.

The V call is TRBV7-2, the J call TRBJ2-7; 16 bases match TRBD2. V lost 6 bases and J lost 2; bases outside the gene matches: 7. CDR3 length: 17 residues. Germline V lookup: CDR1 SGHTA, CDR2 FQGNSA. The DNA for the CDR3 is TGTGCCAGCAGTTCGGGCGGGACTAGCGGGAGGGCCTACGAGCAGTACTTC. As protein: CASSSGGTSGRAYEQYF.

This clone was seen a few times. The chain uses TRBV29-1 and TRBJ1-2; a possible D gene is TRBD1 (5 bases). Looked up from germline, CDR1 is SQVTM and CDR2 is ANQGSEA. The ends were cut back, 4 bases at V and 8 bases at J, with 23 bases in the middle. The CDR3 is 15 residues long. The CDR3 DNA sequence: TGCAGCGTTGGGGCTGGGAGGGGAGCTCGTGAGGGCTACACCTTC. This gives the protein CSVGAGRGAREGYTF.

This chain links TRBV19 with TRBJ2-1; 13 nucleotides agree with TRBD2. V gave up 4 bases and J gave up 10 bases; unmatched junction bases: 10. The CDR3 extends over 16 amino acids. Germline CDR1 reads LNHDA; CDR2 reads SQIVND (reference sequence). CDR3 sequence: CASSTTSGRISREQFF. CDR3 nucleotides: TGTGCCAGTAGTACGACTAGCGGGAGGATTTCTAGGGAGCAGTTCTTC. Combining the CDR3 with reference TRBV19 and TRBJ2-1 gives the whole variable domain DGGITQSPKYLFRKEGQNVTLSCEQNLNHDAMYWYRQDPGQGLRLIYYSQIVNDFQKGDIAEGYSVSREKKESFPLTVTSAQKNPTAFYLCASSTTSGRISREQFFGPGTRLTVL.

The chain carries TRBV7-9 and TRBJ2-7; TRBD2 agrees at 7 bases. In germline, CDR1 is SEHNR, CDR2 FQNEAQ (reference sequence). The CDR3 has 15 residues. With 1 base clipped from V and 3 bases from J, the junction kept 6 bases outside the gene matches. CDR3: CASSLVMGGHYEQYF. CDR3 coding DNA: TGTGCCAGCAGCTTAGTTATGGGAGGGCACTACGAGCAGTACTTC.

This clone was seen a single time. The CDR3 here is CASSLTNQRLSSYEQYF. For the CDR3, the DNA is TGTGCCAGCAGCCTTACCAACCAGCGGCTGAGCTCCTACGAGCAGTACTTC. The chain is built from TRBV16 and TRBJ2-7, with D possibly TRBD2 on 5 matching bases. The CDR3 contains 17 residues. The V gene's germline CDR1 is KGHSY and CDR2 FQNENV. Trimming stripped 4 bases from V and 0 bases from J, with 19 bases between.

This clone appeared once. J is TRBJ2-1 and V is TRBV28; 8 bases are shared with TRBD2. Germline CDR1 MDHEN, CDR2 SYDVKM. Losses at the gene ends were 5 bases for V and 4 bases for J; bases not matched to a gene: 10. CDR3 length: 16 residues. As DNA, the CDR3 is TGTGCCAGCAGTCCCAGAGGAGCGGGAGAGTACAATGAGCAGTTCTTC. This sequence encodes CASSPRGAGEYNEQFF.

This clone was detected once. The chain employs TRBV5-1 and TRBJ1-1; D is ambiguous. Germline loops: CDR1 SGHRS, CDR2 YFSETQ. The CDR3 is 15 amino acids. V lost 0 bases, J lost 1 base, and 10 bases lay in between. As DNA, the CDR3 is TGCGCCAGCAGCTTGGCCTGGCAGGAGAACACTGAAGCTTTCTTT. As protein: CASSLAWQENTEAFF.

The chain combines TRBV7-3 with TRBJ2-4, with D perhaps TRBD2 (6 bases). Trimming removed 5 bases at V and 5 bases at J, with 10 bases between. The CDR3 has 13 residues. CDR1 is SGHTA and CDR2 is FQGTGA in the germline V gene. The CDR3: CASSPEGQNIQYF. CDR3 coding DNA: TGTGCCAGCAGCCCGGAGGGTCAAAACATTCAGTACTTC.

The chain joins TRBV4-2 to TRBJ2-7, with D perhaps matching TRBD2 (5 bases). V was trimmed by 1 base and J by 4 bases, leaving 14 bases between them. The CDR3 is 15 residues long. CDR1 and CDR2 (germline): LGHNA, YNFKEQ. The CDR3 DNA follows: TGTGCCAGCAGCCAAGGAGGGAGCCGACTGTACGAGCAGTACTTC. Amino acids: CASSQGGSRLYEQYF.

This clone has a single count. The rearrangement links TRBV6-5 to TRBJ1-5, with D possibly TRBD1 on 5 matching bases. V dropped 5 bases and J dropped 0 bases, with 8 bases sitting between them. The length of the CDR3 is 14 residues. The V gene's germline CDR1 is MNHEY and CDR2 SVGAGI. The CDR3 nucleotides read TGTGCCAGCAGTCGACAGCATAGCAATCAGCCCCAGCATTTT. This encodes CASSRQHSNQPQHF.

V and J are TRBV11-2 and TRBJ1-4; the D gene is possibly TRBD1 (6 bases). Trimming removed 4 bases from V and 11 bases from J, with 17 bases in between. This CDR3 has 14 amino acids. Germline V gene data show CDR1 as SGHAT and CDR2 as FQNNGV. The CDR3 sequence: CASSWDRWQGKLFF. CDR3 nucleotides: TGTGCCAGCAGCTGGGACCGCTGGCAGGGGAAACTGTTTTTT. Based on the CDR3 plus reference TRBV11-2 and TRBJ1-4, the full variable domain is EAGVAQSPRYKIIEKRQSVAFWCNPISGHATLYWYQQILGQGPKLLIQFQNNGVVDDSQLPKDRFSAERLKGVDSTLKIQPAKLEDSAVYLCASSWDRWQGKLFFGSGTQLSVL.